The clone carrying this T cell receptor beta chain was observed a single time. What it binds is unknown. The record originates from a study of T cell responses to AZD1222 COVID-19 vaccine. Trimming stripped 6 bases from V and 2 bases from J, with 16 bases between. CDR3 size: 14 residues. In germline, CDR1 is SQVTM, CDR2 ANQGSEA. Only in-frame clones appear in the TCRdb table, and some are missing; sequencing was by immunoSEQ multiplex PCR. Among roughly 100,000 clones listed, around nine tenths were seen once. Notes on the study in general: Reportedly, close to half of spike-specific TCRs are directed against unmutated variant regions. Clonal diversity may have been underestimated, and the donors were mostly white British, with more females than males. Every sample of the repertoires postdated the peak T cell response. Among those given AZD1222, only six were seropositive at baseline.

The TCR was taken from an adult who received the MenACWY meningococcal vaccine as a control. The V call is TRBV29-1, the J call TRBJ1-1, with D perhaps matching TRBD1 (5 bases). The sample in question was peripheral blood, obtained 28 days after the second dose of the MenACWY control vaccine. The CDR3 nucleotides are TGCAGCGTAACCTCCGGGGGGGTTAACACTGAAGCTTTCTTT. Translation gives CSVTSGGVNTEAFF.